This T cell receptor (beta chain) was found in a study of Tregs in tolerant kidney transplant recipients. A remark on this clone: Its cognate antigen is unknown.

CD4+CD25+CD127- Tregs, CD4+CD25- non-Tregs, CD4 and CD8 cells were sorted. Whole-study results and caveats: No direct test of biological reproducibility was done here. Findings come from small patient numbers and require larger validation.

This table comes from immunoSEQ multiplex PCR, and its TCRdb copy is limited to in-frame clones, with some not included. Found here are about 240,000 clones, about 86% of them singletons; the top ten hold less than 0.75%. This CDR3 is 14 amino acids long. V lost 3 bases to trimming and J lost 1 base, with 9 bases between them. Per the germline V gene, CDR1 is KGHSH and CDR2 is LQKENI. The receptor was isolated from a human donor in good health. The chain couples TRBV18 to TRBJ2-5, with D perhaps TRBD1 (5 bases). The specimen was CD4+ T cells from blood. The CDR3 loop is CASSPTGVQETQYF. The CDR3 DNA is TGTGCCAGCTCACCCACAGGAGTCCAAGAGACCCAGTACTTC.